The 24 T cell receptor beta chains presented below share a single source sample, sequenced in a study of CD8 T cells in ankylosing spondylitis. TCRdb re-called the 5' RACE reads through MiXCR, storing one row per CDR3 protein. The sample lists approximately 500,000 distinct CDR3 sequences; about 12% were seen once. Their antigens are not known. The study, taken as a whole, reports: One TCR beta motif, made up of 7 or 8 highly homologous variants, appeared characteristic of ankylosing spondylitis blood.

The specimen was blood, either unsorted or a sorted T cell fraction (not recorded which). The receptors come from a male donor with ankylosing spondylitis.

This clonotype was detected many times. The CDR3 region is CASRNGGESQPQHF. DNA of the CDR3: TGTGCCAGCAGGAATGGGGGTGAAAGTCAGCCCCAGCATTTT. The rearrangement joins TRBV28 to TRBJ1-5; TRBD1 is a possible D gene (5 bases). Germline assignment: CDR1 MDHEN and CDR2 SYDVKM. Trimming removed 6 bases at V and 6 bases at J, with 15 bases between. There are 14 residues in the CDR3.

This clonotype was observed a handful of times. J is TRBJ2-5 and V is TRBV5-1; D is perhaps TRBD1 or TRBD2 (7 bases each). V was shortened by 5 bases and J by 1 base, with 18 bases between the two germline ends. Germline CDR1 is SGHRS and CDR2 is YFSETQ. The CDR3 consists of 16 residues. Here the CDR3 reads CASSWGGQTSQETQYF. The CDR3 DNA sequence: TGCGCCAGCAGTTGGGGGGGACAGACGTCCCAAGAGACCCAGTACTTC.

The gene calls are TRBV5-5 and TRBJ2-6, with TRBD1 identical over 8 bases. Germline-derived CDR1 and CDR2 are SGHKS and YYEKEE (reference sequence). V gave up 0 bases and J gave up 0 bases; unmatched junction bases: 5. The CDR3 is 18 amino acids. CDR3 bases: TGTGCCAGCAGCTTGGGACAGGGGTTGAGCTCTGGGGCCAACGTCCTGACTTTC. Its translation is CASSLGQGLSSGANVLTF.

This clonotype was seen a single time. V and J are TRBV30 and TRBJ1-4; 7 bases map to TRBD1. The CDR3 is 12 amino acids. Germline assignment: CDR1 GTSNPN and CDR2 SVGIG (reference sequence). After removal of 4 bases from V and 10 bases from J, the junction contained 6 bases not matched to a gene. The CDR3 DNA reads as TGTGCCTGGACCTCAGGGGGGAGAAAACTGTTTTTT. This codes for CAWTSGGRKLFF.

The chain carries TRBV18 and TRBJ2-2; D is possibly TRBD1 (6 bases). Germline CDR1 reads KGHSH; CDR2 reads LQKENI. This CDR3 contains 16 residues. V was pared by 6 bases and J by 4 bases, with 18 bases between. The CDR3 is CASSPSGTKSTGELFF. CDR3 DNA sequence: TGTGCCAGCTCTCCCTCCGGGACAAAGAGCACCGGGGAGCTGTTTTTT.

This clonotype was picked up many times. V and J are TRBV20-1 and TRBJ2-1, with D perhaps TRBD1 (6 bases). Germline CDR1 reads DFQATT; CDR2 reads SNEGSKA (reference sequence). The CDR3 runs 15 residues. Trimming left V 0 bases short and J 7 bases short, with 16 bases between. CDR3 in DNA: TGCAGTGCTAGAGATGGGGCAGGGGCAGGGAATGAGCAGTTCTTC. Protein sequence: CSARDGAGAGNEQFF.

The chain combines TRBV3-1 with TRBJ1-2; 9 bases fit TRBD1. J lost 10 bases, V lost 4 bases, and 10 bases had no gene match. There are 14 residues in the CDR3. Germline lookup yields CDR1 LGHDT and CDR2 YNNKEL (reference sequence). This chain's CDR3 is CASSREPQGANYTF. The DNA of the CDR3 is TGTGCCAGCAGCCGAGAACCACAGGGGGCGAACTACACCTTC. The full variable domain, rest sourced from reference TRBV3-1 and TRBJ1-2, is DTAVSQTPKYLVTQMGNDKSIKCEQNLGHDTMYWYKQDSKKFLKIMFSYNNKELIINETVPNRFSPKSPDKAHLNLHINSLELGDSAVYFCASSREPQGANYTFGSGTRLTVV.

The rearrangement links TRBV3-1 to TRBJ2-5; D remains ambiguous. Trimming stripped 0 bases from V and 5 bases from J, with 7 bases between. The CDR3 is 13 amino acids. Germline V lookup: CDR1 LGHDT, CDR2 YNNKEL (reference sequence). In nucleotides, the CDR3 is TGTGCCAGCAGCCAAGACTGGGATGAGACCCAGTACTTC. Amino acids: CASSQDWDETQYF.

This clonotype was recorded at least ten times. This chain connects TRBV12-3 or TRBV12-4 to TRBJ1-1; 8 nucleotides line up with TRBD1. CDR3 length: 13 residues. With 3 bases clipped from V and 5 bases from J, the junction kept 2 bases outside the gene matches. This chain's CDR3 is CASSLTGETEAFF. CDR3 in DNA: TGTGCCAGCAGTTTGACAGGGGAAACTGAAGCTTTCTTT.

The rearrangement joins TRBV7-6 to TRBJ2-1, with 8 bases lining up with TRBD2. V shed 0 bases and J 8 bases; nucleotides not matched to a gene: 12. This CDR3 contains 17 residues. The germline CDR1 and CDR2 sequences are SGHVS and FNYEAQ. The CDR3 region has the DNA TGTGCCAGCAGCTTAGCGCATGGAGCGGGAGAAGTGGATGAGCAGTTCTTC. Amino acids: CASSLAHGAGEVDEQFF.

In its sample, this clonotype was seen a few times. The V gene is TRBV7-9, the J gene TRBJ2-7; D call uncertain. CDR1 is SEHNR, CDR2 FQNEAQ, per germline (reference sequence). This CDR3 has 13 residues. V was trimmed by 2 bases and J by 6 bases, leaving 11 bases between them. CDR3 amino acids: CASSLSKEGEQYF. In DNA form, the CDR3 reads TGTGCCAGCAGCTTATCCAAGGAAGGCGAGCAGTACTTC.

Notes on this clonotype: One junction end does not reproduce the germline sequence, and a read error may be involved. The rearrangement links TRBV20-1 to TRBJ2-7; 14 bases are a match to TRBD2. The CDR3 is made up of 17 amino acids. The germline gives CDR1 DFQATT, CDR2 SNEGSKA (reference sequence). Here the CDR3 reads CCARDLGGLAGVYEQYF. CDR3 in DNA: TGCTGTGCTAGAGATCTTGGGGGACTAGCGGGAGTATACGAGCAGTACTTC.

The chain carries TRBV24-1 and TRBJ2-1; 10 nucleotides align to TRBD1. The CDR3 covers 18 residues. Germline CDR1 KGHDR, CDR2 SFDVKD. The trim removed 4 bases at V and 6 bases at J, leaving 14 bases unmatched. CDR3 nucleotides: TGTGCCACCAGTGACGCCGGGACAGGGGCGTTTGGTGCCAATGAGCAGTTCTTC. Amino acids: CATSDAGTGAFGANEQFF.

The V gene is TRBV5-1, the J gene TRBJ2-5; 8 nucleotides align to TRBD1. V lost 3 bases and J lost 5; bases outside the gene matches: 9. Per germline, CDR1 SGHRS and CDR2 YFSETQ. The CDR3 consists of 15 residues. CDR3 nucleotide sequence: TGCGCCAGCAGCTCAGGGGGCGCGTTAGGTGAGACCCAGTACTTC. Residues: CASSSGGALGETQYF.

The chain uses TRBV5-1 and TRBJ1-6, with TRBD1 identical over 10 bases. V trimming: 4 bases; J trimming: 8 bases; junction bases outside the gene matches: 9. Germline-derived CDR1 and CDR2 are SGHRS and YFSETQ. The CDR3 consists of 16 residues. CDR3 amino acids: CASSQNRGTGDSPLHF. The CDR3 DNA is TGCGCCAGCAGCCAGAACCGCGGGACAGGGGATTCACCCCTCCACTTT.

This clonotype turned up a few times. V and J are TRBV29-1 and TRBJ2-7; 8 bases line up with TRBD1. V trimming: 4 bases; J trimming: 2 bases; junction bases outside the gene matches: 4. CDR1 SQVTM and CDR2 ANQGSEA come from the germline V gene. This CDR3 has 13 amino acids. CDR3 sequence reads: CSVVRTGTYEQYF. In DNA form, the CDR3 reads TGCAGCGTTGTGCGGACAGGGACCTACGAGCAGTACTTC.

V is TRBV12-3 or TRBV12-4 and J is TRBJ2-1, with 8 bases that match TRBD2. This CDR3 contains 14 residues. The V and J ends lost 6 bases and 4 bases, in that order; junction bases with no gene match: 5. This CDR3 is CASRPSGPYNEQFF. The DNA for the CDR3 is TGTGCCAGCAGACCTAGCGGGCCTTACAATGAGCAGTTCTTC.

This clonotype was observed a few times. The DNA for the CDR3 is TGTGCTAGTGGTTTTTCGACCACGGATACGCAGTATTTT. It is translated as CASGFSTTDTQYF. The V call is TRBV12-5, the J call TRBJ2-3; no clear D. Trimming shortened V by 3 bases and J by 6 bases, and 10 bases separated the two germline ends. Germline V CDR1 and CDR2: LGHNT, FRNRAP. CDR3 length: 13 amino acids.

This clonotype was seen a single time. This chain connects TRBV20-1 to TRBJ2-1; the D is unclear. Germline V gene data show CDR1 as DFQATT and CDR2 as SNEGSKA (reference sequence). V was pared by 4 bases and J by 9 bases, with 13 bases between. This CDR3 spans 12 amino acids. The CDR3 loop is CSAKRLPGEQFF. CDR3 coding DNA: TGCAGTGCTAAGAGACTCCCTGGTGAGCAGTTCTTC.

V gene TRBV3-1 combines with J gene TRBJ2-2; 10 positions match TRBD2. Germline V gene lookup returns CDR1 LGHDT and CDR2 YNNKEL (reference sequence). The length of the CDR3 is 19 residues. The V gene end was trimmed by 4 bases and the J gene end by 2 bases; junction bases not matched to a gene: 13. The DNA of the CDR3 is TGTGCCAGCAGCCCTTACCGTGGCGCTAGCGGGGGTAACACCGGGGAGCTGTTTTTT. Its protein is CASSPYRGASGGNTGELFF.

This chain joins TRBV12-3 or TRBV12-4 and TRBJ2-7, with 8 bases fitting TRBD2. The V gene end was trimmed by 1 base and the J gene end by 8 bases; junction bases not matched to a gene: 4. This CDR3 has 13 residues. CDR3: CASSLERERKQYF. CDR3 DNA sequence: TGTGCCAGCAGTTTAGAGCGGGAGCGTAAGCAGTACTTC.

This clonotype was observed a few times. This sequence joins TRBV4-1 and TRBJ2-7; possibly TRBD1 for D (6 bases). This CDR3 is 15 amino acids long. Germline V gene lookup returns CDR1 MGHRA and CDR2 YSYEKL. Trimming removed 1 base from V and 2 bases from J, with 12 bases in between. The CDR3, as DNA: TGCGCCAGCAGCCAAGGCCTCGGGACACCCTACGAGCAGTACGTC. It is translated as CASSQGLGTPYEQYV.

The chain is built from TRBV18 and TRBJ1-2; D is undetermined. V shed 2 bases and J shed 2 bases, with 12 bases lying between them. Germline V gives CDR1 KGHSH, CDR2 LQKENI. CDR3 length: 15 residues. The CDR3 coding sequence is TGTGCCAGCTCACCAGAGAACAGTGCCAACTATGGCTACACCTTC. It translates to CASSPENSANYGYTF. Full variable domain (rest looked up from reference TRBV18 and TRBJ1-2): NAGVMQNPRHLVRRRGQEARLRCSPMKGHSHVYWYRQLPEEGLKFMVYLQKENIIDESGMPKERFSAEFPKEGPSILRIQQVVRGDSAAYFCASSPENSANYGYTFGSGTRLTVV.

CDR3 coding DNA: TGTGCCAGCAGCCAAGACTCGCCTAGCGGGAGGGTAGAGCAGTTCTTC. This sequence encodes CASSQDSPSGRVEQFF. V gene TRBV3-1 combines with J gene TRBJ2-1, with 12 nucleotides matching TRBD2. Germline values: CDR1 LGHDT, CDR2 YNNKEL (reference sequence). The V segment lost 0 bases and the J segment 10 bases; nucleotides outside the gene matches: 7. This CDR3 spans 16 amino acids.